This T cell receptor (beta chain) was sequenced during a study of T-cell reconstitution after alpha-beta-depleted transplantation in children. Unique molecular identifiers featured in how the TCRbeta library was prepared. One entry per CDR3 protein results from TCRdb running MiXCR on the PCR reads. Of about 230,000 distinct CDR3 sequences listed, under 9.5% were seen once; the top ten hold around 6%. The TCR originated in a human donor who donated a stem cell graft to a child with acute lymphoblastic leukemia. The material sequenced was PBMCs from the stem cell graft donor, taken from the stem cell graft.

The CDR3 loop reads CASSELEEETQYF. CDR3 DNA: TGCGCCAGCAGCGAGCTAGAGGAAGAGACCCAGTACTTC. The chain links TRBV5-1 to TRBJ2-5; D remains ambiguous. The germline CDR1 and CDR2 sequences are SGHRS and YFSETQ. The CDR3 consists of 13 residues. V was trimmed by 4 bases and J by 3 bases, leaving 10 bases between them.